Listed below are T cell receptor beta chains from one sample, sequenced in a study of T cells in Graves' hyperthyroidism and ophthalmopathy. TCRdb re-called the multiplex PCR reads with MiXCR, one entry per CDR3 protein. The sample yields hundreds of thousands of distinct CDR3 sequences, roughly 14% seen once. Sample: blood. These TCRs come from a woman in her forties with Graves' ophthalmopathy. Each CDR3 is given with its conserved first and last residue. A D gene is named only where the DNA matches it firmly. Clone sizes are given selectively: once, few, many, or a class where the clone is expanded.

J gene | D gene | clone size | V gene | CDR3 protein | CDR3 DNA
TRBJ2-5 | TRBD2 | many | TRBV12-5 | CASAAGGPINSQETQYF | TGTGCTAGTGCAGCGGGAGGGCCTATAAACTCGCAAGAGACCCAGTACTTC
TRBJ2-7 | TRBD2 | many | TRBV12-3/TRBV12-4 | CASSFVLAGGYEQYF | TGTGCCAGCAGTTTCGTACTAGCGGGAGGTTACGAGCAGTACTTC
TRBJ2-7 | NA | NA | TRBV29-1 | CSVDGDGLFYNEQYF | TGCAGCGTTGATGGTGACGGCCTTTTCTACAATGAGCAGTACTTC
TRBJ2-1 | NA | many | TRBV7-2 | CASSSGPGNEQFF | TGTGCCAGCAGCTCAGGGCCGGGCAATGAGCAGTTCTTC
TRBJ1-3 | TRBD1 | NA | TRBV20-1 | CSATQGTGNTIYF | TGCAGTGCCACACAGGGGACTGGAAACACCATATATTTT
TRBJ1-2 | TRBD1 | NA | TRBV27 | CASSTRTGDGYTF | TGTGCCAGCAGTACGCGGACAGGGGACGGCTACACCTTC
TRBJ1-3 | NA | many | TRBV6-5 | CASSYRRENTIYF | TGTGCCAGCAGTTACCGGAGGGAAAACACCATATATTTT
TRBJ1-5 | TRBD1 | many | TRBV19 | CASVDRGPQPQHF | TGTGCCAGTGTGGACAGGGGGCCTCAGCCCCAGCATTTT
TRBJ2-2 | NA | many | TRBV4-1 | CASSQDWNQKTGELFF | TGCGCCAGCAGCCAAGATTGGAACCAGAAGACCGGGGAGCTGTTTTTT
TRBJ1-2 | TRBD1 | many | TRBV12-3/TRBV12-4 | CASSLLATGLIGYTF | TGTGCCAGCAGTTTATTGGCGACAGGGTTAATCGGCTACACCTTC
TRBJ2-7 | TRBD1 | few | TRBV4-1 | CASSQGDRSYEQYF | TGCGCCAGCAGCCAAGGGGACAGGTCTTACGAGCAGTACTTC